A single sample is the source of the 18 T cell receptor beta chains below, sequenced in a study of regulatory T cells in long-lasting Graves disease. Arm-PCR of CDR3 regions and iRepertoire HTBI primers were used to build TCR beta libraries. TCRdb reprocessed the multiplex PCR reads via MiXCR and lists one record per CDR3 protein. This repertoire shows around 450,000 distinct CDR3 sequences, about 16% found once; its top ten account for 10% to 15%. Time point of the sample: newly diagnosed GD, antithyroid drugs for less than 3 months. RNA isolated from PBMCs was used to make the TCR library. The same data also contributed to another study, on T cells in Graves' hyperthyroidism and ophthalmopathy.

Here the sequenced sample was peripheral blood mononuclear cells (PBMCs), taken at new diagnosis, from a patient treated with antithyroid drugs. The receptor source for this set is a man aged 35 to 55 with Graves disease.

The chain couples TRBV18 to TRBJ1-6; 8 positions match TRBD1. V gave up 6 bases and J gave up 7 bases; unmatched junction bases: 8. Germline CDR1 KGHSH, CDR2 LQKENI. The length of the CDR3 is 15 residues. The CDR3 loop is CASSATGDRNSPLHF. The CDR3 nucleotides read TGTGCCAGCTCCGCGACAGGGGACAGGAATTCACCCCTCCACTTT.

This sequence joins TRBV29-1 and TRBJ2-3; no clear D. The length of the CDR3 is 12 residues. The germline V gene has CDR1 SQVTM and CDR2 ANQGSEA. The V end lost 4 bases, the J end lost 0 bases, and 5 bases lay between the germline ends. The CDR3 region is CSVVFSTDTQYF. The CDR3 coding sequence is TGCAGCGTTGTATTCAGCACAGATACGCAGTATTTT.

The V gene is TRBV20-1, the J gene TRBJ2-1; 12 nucleotides match TRBD2. CDR3 size: 17 residues. Germline loops: CDR1 DFQATT, CDR2 SNEGSKA (reference sequence). V lost 6 bases and J lost 0; bases outside the gene matches: 9. The CDR3 DNA reads TGCAGTGCATCAGGGACTAGCGGGTCGAGCTCCTACAATGAGCAGTTCTTC. This encodes CSASGTSGSSSYNEQFF.

A note on this clonotype: A far bigger clonotype differs at one base, so this is likely a read error. Since the CDR3 does not end with the conserved phenylalanine or tryptophan, this likely comes from a read error. The chain has TRBV12-3 or TRBV12-4 and TRBJ2-1; possible D gene TRBD2, 5 bases. Near its end, the DNA agrees better with TRBJ2-5, so the J call may be wrong. This CDR3 spans 15 amino acids. For the CDR3, the DNA is TGTGCCAGCAGTCGAGGGCCTTCGTACCAAGAGACCCAGTACTCC. Translating it yields CASSRGPSYQETQYS.

This clonotype has a count of ten or more. The rearrangement joins TRBV20-1 to TRBJ2-1, with D perhaps matching TRBD2 (6 bases). The V and J ends lost 0 bases and 5 bases respectively, with 11 bases between them. There are 14 residues in the CDR3. CDR1 DFQATT and CDR2 SNEGSKA come from the germline V gene (reference sequence). Written as DNA, the CDR3 is TGCAGTGCTAGAGATTTGGCGGGGCACAATGAGCAGTTCTTC. Its protein is CSARDLAGHNEQFF.

The chain is built from TRBV28 and TRBJ1-5; 7 bases are a match to TRBD1. Germline values: CDR1 MDHEN, CDR2 SYDVKM. The CDR3 consists of 14 residues. Trimming at V came to 10 bases and at J to 1 base, leaving 7 bases not matched to a gene. CDR3 bases: TGTGCCACGTTTGAGGGGGCGAGCAATCAGCCCCAGCATTTT. Translation gives CATFEGASNQPQHF.

This clonotype was picked up a small number of times. The chain joins TRBV12-3 or TRBV12-4 to TRBJ1-6, with D uncertain. Trimming removed 3 bases from V and 8 bases from J, with 5 bases in between. This CDR3 contains 12 residues. The CDR3 DNA sequence: TGTGCCAGCAGTTTCCCCCATTCACCCCTCCACTTT. Protein: CASSFPHSPLHF.

This clonotype turned up a few times. This chain links TRBV6-1 with TRBJ1-1; tentatively, D is TRBD1 (5 bases). Trimming took off 5 bases at V and 3 bases at J, with 10 bases between the two ends. The germline gives CDR1 MNHNS, CDR2 SASEGT. CDR3 length: 13 amino acids. CDR3 residues: CASSPGPYTEAFF. As DNA, the CDR3 is TGTGCCAGCAGTCCGGGACCCTACACTGAAGCTTTCTTT.

This clonotype has a count of ten or more. This chain joins TRBV2 and TRBJ1-3, with a weak D call TRBD1 (5 bases). Germline V gives CDR1 SNHLY, CDR2 FYNNEI. V lost 5 bases and J 2 bases, leaving 16 bases between the germline ends. This CDR3 contains 16 residues. Written as DNA, the CDR3 is TGTGCCAGCAGTTACTTACAGGTCACCACTGGAAACACCATATATTTT. It encodes CASSYLQVTTGNTIYF.

The sample holds many counts of this clonotype. The chain is built from TRBV3-1 and TRBJ2-3, with TRBD1 as a possible D gene (5 bases). The length of the CDR3 is 14 residues. CDR1 and CDR2 from the germline V gene are LGHDT and YNNKEL (reference sequence). V lost 3 bases to trimming and J lost 3 bases, with 10 bases between them. For the CDR3, the DNA is TGTGCCAGCAGCCAGTACGCAGGGACAGATACGCAGTATTTT. This gives the protein CASSQYAGTDTQYF.

DNA for the CDR3: TGCGCCAGCAGACCGGAGACAGGGATGTTCTACGAGCAGTACTTC. Its protein product is CASRPETGMFYEQYF. The genes are TRBV5-1 and TRBJ2-7; 7 nucleotides line up with TRBD1. Germline CDR1 is SGHRS and CDR2 is YFSETQ. V lost 5 bases, J lost 3 bases, and 11 bases stayed unmatched. The CDR3 runs 15 residues.

This clonotype came up many times. The chain combines TRBV7-8 with TRBJ2-1, with D possibly TRBD1 on 5 matching bases. Germline V CDR1 and CDR2: SGHVS, FQNEAQ. Trimming left V 1 base short and J 0 bases short, with 13 bases between. There are 17 residues in the CDR3. The DNA of the CDR3 is TGTGCCAGCAGCTTAGACAGGAAGAAGAGCTCCTACAATGAGCAGTTCTTC. Its protein is CASSLDRKKSSYNEQFF. Based on the CDR3 plus reference TRBV7-8 and TRBJ2-1, the full variable domain is GAGVSQSPRYKVAKRGQDVALRCDPISGHVSLFWYQQALGQGPEFLTYFQNEAQLDKSGLPSDRFFAERPEGSVSTLKIQRTQQEDSAVYLCASSLDRKKSSYNEQFFGPGTRLTVL.

In this sample, this clonotype turned up many times. The chain carries TRBV18 and TRBJ2-1, with TRBD2 identical over 9 bases. V gave up 1 base and J gave up 10 bases; unmatched junction bases: 8. The CDR3 runs 15 residues. CDR1 is KGHSH, CDR2 LQKENI, per germline. The chain's CDR3 is CASSPRGSGSVEQFF. The DNA of the CDR3 is TGTGCCAGCTCACCACGCGGTAGCGGGAGTGTCGAGCAGTTCTTC.

Concerning this clonotype itself: A much larger clone lies a single base off, so this may be a read error. The chain couples TRBV6-2 or TRBV6-3 to TRBJ2-3; D remains ambiguous. The DNA end is a closer match to TRBJ2-5, so the J assignment may be wrong. Germline assignment: CDR1 MNHEY and CDR2 SVGEGT. The CDR3 runs to 16 residues. The CDR3 is CASSHSLPSGGETQYF. The CDR3 nucleotides read TGTGCCAGCAGTCACTCGCTGCCTTCGGGTGGAGAGACCCAGTACTTC.

This clonotype has a handful of counts. The chain combines TRBV13 with TRBJ2-1, with TRBD2 matching 12 bases. CDR3 length: 15 residues. CDR1 is PRHDT, CDR2 FYEKMQ, per germline (reference sequence). V trimming: 3 bases; J trimming: 4 bases; junction bases outside the gene matches: 1. CDR3 bases: TGTGCCAGCAGCTTTGGACTAGCGGGGTACAATGAGCAGTTCTTC. Its translation: CASSFGLAGYNEQFF.

This clonotype was seen more than once but under ten times. This chain uses TRBV5-1 with TRBJ2-7; no firm D call. V lost 4 bases, J lost 6 bases, and 14 bases lay in between. Germline V lookup: CDR1 SGHRS, CDR2 YFSETQ. The CDR3 runs to 13 residues. CDR3 region: CASSSVTESEQYF. DNA of the CDR3: TGCGCCAGCAGCAGCGTCACAGAGAGCGAGCAGTACTTC.

This clonotype was seen repeatedly, ten times or more. The chain employs TRBV30 and TRBJ2-3; D is perhaps TRBD2 (5 bases). CDR1 is GTSNPN, CDR2 SVGIG, per germline (reference sequence). The ends were cut back, 5 bases at V and 8 bases at J, with 17 bases in the middle. This CDR3 spans 13 amino acids. CDR3 loop: CAWADGVRGTQYF. Here the CDR3 DNA reads TGTGCCTGGGCTGACGGAGTCCGGGGTACGCAGTATTTT.

The chain joins TRBV29-1 to TRBJ2-1, with 8 bases identical to TRBD1. The ends lost 5 bases at V and 5 bases at J; junction bases unmatched: 5. This CDR3 has 13 amino acids. Germline V lookup: CDR1 SQVTM, CDR2 ANQGSEA. The CDR3 sequence: CSVRQGINNEQFF. Written as DNA, the CDR3 is TGCAGCGTTCGACAGGGGATAAACAATGAGCAGTTCTTC.